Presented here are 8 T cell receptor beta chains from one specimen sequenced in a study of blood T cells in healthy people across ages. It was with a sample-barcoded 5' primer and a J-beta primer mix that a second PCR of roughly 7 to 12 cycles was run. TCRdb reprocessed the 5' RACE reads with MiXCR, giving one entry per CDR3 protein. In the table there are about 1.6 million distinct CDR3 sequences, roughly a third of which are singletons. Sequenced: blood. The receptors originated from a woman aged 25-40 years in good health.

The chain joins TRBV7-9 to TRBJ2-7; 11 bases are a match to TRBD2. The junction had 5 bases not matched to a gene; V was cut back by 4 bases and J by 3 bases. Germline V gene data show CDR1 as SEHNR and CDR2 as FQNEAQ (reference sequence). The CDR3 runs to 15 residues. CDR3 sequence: CASSSGLAVNYEQYF. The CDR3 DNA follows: TGTGCCAGCAGCTCGGGACTAGCGGTGAACTACGAGCAGTACTTC.

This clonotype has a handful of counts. In DNA, the CDR3 is TGTGCCAGCAGTAACAGGGGTCCCACAGATACGCAGTATTTT. This sequence encodes CASSNRGPTDTQYF. This chain joins TRBV2 and TRBJ2-3; 7 bases align to TRBD1. Unmatched junction bases numbered 4, after V lost 5 bases and J lost 2 bases. There are 14 residues in the CDR3. Germline V gives CDR1 SNHLY, CDR2 FYNNEI.

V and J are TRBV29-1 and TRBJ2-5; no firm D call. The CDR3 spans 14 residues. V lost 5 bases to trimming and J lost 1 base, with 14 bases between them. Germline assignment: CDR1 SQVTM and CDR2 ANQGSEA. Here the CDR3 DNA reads TGCAGCGTTTCCCCCACTGCACTCCAAGAGACCCAGTACTTC. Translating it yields CSVSPTALQETQYF.

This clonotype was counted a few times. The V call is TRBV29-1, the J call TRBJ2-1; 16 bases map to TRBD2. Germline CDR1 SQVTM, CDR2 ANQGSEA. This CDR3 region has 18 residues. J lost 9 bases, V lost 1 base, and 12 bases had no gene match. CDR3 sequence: CSVEAALGLAGGPAEQFF. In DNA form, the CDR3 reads TGCAGCGTTGAAGCGGCTCTGGGACTAGCGGGAGGGCCTGCTGAGCAGTTCTTC.

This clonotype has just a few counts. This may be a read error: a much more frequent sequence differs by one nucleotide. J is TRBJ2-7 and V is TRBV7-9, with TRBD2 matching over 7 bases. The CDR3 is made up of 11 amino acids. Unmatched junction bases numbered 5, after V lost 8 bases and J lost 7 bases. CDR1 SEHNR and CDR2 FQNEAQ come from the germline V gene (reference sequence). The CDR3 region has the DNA TGTGCCAGCGGCCCAGCGGGGGAGCAGTACTTC. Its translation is CASGPAGEQYF.

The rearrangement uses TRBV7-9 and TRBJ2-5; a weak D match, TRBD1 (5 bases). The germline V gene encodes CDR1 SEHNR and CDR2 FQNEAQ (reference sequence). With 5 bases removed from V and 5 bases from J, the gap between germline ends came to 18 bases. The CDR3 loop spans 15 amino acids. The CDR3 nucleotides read TGTGCCAGCAGCACCCAAGGCAGGGCATGGGAGACCCAGTACTTC. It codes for CASSTQGRAWETQYF.

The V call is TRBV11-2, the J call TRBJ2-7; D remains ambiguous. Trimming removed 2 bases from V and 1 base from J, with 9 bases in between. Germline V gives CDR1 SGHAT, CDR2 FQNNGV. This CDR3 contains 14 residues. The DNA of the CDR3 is TGTGCCAGCAGCTTAAGTCAGCCGTCCTACGAGCAGTACTTC. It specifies CASSLSQPSYEQYF. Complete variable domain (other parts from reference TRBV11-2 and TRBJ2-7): EAGVAQSPRYKIIEKRQSVAFWCNPISGHATLYWYQQILGQGPKLLIQFQNNGVVDDSQLPKDRFSAERLKGVDSTLKIQPAKLEDSAVYLCASSLSQPSYEQYFGPGTRLTVT.

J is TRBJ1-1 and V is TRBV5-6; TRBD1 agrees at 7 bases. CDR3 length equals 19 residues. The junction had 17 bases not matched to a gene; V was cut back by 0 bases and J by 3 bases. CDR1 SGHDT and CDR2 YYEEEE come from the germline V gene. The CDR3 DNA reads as TGTGCCAGCAGCTTGGAAGGCGGGGGACAGATCTTTTTTGACACTGAAGCTTTCTTT. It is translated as CASSLEGGGQIFFDTEAFF.